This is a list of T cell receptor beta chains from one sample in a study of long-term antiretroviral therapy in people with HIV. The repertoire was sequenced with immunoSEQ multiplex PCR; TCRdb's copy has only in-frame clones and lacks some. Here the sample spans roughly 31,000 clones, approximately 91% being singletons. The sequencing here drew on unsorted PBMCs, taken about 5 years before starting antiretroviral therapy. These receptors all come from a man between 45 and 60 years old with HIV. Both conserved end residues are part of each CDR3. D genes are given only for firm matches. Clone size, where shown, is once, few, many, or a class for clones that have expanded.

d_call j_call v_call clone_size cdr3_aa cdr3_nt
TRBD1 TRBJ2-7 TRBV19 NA CASSMGQGAYQYF TGTGCCAGTAGTATGGGACAGGGGGCTTACCAGTACTTC
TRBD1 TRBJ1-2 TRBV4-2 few CASSQAGTGGGYGYTF TGTGCCAGCAGCCAGGCTGGTACAGGGGGCGGCTATGGCTACACCTTC
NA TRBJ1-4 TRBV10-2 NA CASSDPGGGLGEKLFF TGCGCCAGCAGTGATCCAGGTGGGGGGCTTGGTGAAAAACTGTTTTTT
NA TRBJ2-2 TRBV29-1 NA CSVANTGELFF TGCAGCGTGGCCAACACCGGGGAGCTGTTTTTT
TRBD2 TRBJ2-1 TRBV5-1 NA CASSPTSGRHLRNEQFF TGCGCCAGCAGCCCTACTAGCGGGAGACATTTACGGAATGAGCAGTTCTTC
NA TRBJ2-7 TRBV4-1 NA CASSQQEGGLQYEQYF TGCGCCAGCAGCCAACAGGAGGGGGGCCTCCAGTACGAGCAGTACTTC
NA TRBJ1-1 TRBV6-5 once CASGRQDEAFF TGTGCCAGCGGGCGACAGGACGAAGCTTTCTTT
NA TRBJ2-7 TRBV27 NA CASSWGDGAYEQYF TGTGCCAGCAGTTGGGGGGACGGAGCCTACGAGCAGTACTTC
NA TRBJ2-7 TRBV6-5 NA CASSYGRNYEQYF TGTGCCAGCAGTTATGGCCGGAACTACGAGCAGTACTTC
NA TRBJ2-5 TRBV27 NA CASSQDRLTQETQYF TGTGCCAGCAGTCAGGACAGACTGACCCAAGAGACCCAGTACTTC
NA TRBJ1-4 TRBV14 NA CASSLSWANEKLFF TGTGCCAGCAGCCTCAGTTGGGCCAATGAAAAACTGTTTTTT
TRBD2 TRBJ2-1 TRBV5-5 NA CASSRSIGGVAYNEQFF TGTGCCAGCAGCCGATCGATTGGGGGGGTTGCCTACAATGAGCAGTTCTTC